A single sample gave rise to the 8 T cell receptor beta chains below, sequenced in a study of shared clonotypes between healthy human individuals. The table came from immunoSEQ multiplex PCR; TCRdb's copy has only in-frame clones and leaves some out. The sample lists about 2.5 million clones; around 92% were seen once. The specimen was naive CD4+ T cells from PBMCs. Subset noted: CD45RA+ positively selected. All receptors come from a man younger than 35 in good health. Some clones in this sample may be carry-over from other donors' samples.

The CDR3 sequence: CASSYQGQGNQPQHF. CDR3 in DNA: TGTGCCAGCAGTTACCAGGGACAGGGCAATCAGCCCCAGCATTTT. V and J are TRBV6-6 and TRBJ1-5; 8 bases are shared with TRBD1. Germline CDR1 MNHNY, CDR2 SVGAGI (reference sequence). This CDR3 has 15 residues. J was trimmed by 2 bases and V by 2 bases; bases with no gene match: 2.

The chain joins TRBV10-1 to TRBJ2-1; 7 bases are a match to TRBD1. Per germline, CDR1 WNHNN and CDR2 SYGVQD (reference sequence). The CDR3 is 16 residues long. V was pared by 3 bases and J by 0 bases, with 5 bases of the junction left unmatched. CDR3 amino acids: CASSDRQGRSYNEQFF. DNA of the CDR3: TGCGCCAGCAGTGATAGACAGGGACGCTCCTACAATGAGCAGTTCTTC.

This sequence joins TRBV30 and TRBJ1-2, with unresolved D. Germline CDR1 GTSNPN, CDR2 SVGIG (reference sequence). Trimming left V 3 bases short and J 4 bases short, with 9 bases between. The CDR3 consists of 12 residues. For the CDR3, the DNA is TGTGCCTGGAGCGGACCCCCCTATGGCTACACCTTC. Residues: CAWSGPPYGYTF.

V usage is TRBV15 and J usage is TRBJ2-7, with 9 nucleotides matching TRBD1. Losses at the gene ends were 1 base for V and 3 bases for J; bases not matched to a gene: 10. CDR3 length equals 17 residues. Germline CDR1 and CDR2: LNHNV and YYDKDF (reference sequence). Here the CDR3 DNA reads TGTGCCACCAGCAGAGCCCCCGGACAGGGGCGCTACTACGAGCAGTACTTC. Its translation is CATSRAPGQGRYYEQYF.

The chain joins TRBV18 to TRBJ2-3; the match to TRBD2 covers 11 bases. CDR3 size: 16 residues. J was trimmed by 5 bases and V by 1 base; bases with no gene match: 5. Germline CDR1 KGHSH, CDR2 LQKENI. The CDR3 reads CASSPRLAGGGDTQYF. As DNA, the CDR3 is TGTGCCAGCTCACCACGCCTAGCGGGAGGAGGAGATACGCAGTATTTT.

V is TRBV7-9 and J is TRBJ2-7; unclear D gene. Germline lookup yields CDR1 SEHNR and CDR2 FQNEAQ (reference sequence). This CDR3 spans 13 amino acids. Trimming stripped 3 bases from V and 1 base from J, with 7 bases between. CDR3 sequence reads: CASSFQESYEQYF. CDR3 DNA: TGTGCCAGCAGCTTCCAGGAGTCCTACGAGCAGTACTTC.

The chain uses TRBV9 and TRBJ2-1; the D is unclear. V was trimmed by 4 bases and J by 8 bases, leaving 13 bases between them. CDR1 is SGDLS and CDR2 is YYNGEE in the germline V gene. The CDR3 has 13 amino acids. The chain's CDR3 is CASSQQRTHEQFF. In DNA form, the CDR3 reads TGTGCCAGCAGCCAGCAACGCACCCATGAGCAGTTCTTC.

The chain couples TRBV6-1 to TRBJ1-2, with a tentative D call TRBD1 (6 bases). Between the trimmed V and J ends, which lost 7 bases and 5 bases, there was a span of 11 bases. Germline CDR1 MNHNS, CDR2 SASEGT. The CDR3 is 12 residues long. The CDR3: CASTETGYGYTF. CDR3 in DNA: TGTGCCAGCACCGAGACAGGTTATGGCTACACCTTC.